This T cell receptor gamma chain was documented in a study of Vδ1+ human thymocytes. General study points: Highly polyclonal TRG and TRD repertoires with Gaussian CDR3 length distributions appeared in thymus.

The template was reverse-transcribed extracted RNA. CDR3 amplicons came from multiplex PCR with pooled V-gene forward and constant-region reverse primers. TCRdb re-called clones from the multiplex PCR reads via CATT. Of around 30,000 gamma-chain clones in the sample, over 15% were seen once. About this clone itself: Its antigen remains unidentified.

The CDR3 is 14 amino acids. With 6 bases clipped from V and 1 base from J, the junction kept 9 bases outside the gene matches. Germline CDR1 is EGSTGY and CDR2 is YDSYTSSV. The sorted cells were CD3+ Vdelta1+ Vdelta2- thymocytes from alphabeta-depleted thymus. The sequenced sample consisted of Vdelta1+ gamma-delta thymocytes from the thymus. Subset: FACS-sorted CD3+ TCRalphabeta- TCRVdelta1+ TCRVdelta2- thymocytes. This sequence was found in a boy under two years old who had congenital heart surgery. This chain joins TRGV4 and TRGJ1 or TRGJ2. CDR3 sequence reads: CATWRLPNYYKKLF. CDR3 in DNA: TGTGCCACCTGGCGTCTCCCTAATTATTATAAGAAACTCTTT.